This section outlines one TCR beta chain sequence together with its context. Its specificity is not known. An even split of each subset's genomic DNA across several immunoSEQ plates was performed. Clones were sequenced by immunoSEQ multiplex PCR, and TCRdb holds only the in-frame ones, with some missing. The sample records just over 2,000,000 clones, over 85% being singletons. Naivety among CD8 cells was defined by CD45RO negativity and positive CCR7 selection, thereby excluding terminally differentiated effector memory CD45RA+ cells. The data originate from a study of shared clonotypes between healthy human individuals. Study observations and caveats: Lower generation probabilities were found for non-shared clonotypes than for those shared by all four donors. Sampling covered blood only; tissue repertoires likely differ. Clonotypes that were shared across a handful of donors made up around 4.6% of naive CD4 clonotypes.

CDR1 and CDR2 from the germline V gene are LNHDA and SQIVND (reference sequence). V lost 5 bases and J 3 bases, leaving 14 bases between the germline ends. The CDR3 totals 14 residues. Input material: naive CD8+ T cells sorted from blood. This clonotype was obtained from a man younger than 30 in good health. The chain carries TRBV19 and TRBJ2-7; D is undetermined. CDR3 sequence: CASSPSVKGYEQYF. CDR3 nucleotide sequence: TGTGCCAGTAGTCCCTCCGTAAAGGGCTACGAGCAGTACTTC.